A selection of T cell receptor beta chains follows, all from one sample in a study of cytomegalovirus exposure and HLA in healthy donors. Profiled with immunoSEQ multiplex PCR; TCRdb holds only in-frame clones, not every one. The data contain around 160,000 clones, roughly 80% of them singletons. The sample consisted of PBMCs. Receptors originate from a human donor in good health. CDR3s include the opening cysteine and the closing phenylalanine or tryptophan. D genes are given only for firm matches. Clone size is not always given. Where it is, it says once, few, many or a class for expanded clones.

CDR3nt: TGTGCCAGCAGTTCCTGGGGGGAGCAGTACTTC
CDR3aa: CASSSWGEQYF
abundance: few
v_gene: TRBV27
d_gene: .
j_gene: TRBJ2-5

CDR3nt: TGCGCCAGCAGCTTAGGACAGCCTGACTCTGGAAACACCATATATTTT
CDR3aa: CASSLGQPDSGNTIYF
abundance: .
v_gene: TRBV5-1
d_gene: .
j_gene: TRBJ1-3

CDR3nt: TGTGCCAGCAGTTCACGGACTAATCAGCCCCAGCATTTT
CDR3aa: CASSSRTNQPQHF
abundance: .
v_gene: TRBV6-1
d_gene: .
j_gene: TRBJ1-5

CDR3nt: TGTGCCTGGAGTGTAAAAGGCAGGGAGGCAGAGGATTCACCCCTCCACTTT
CDR3aa: CAWSVKGREAEDSPLHF
abundance: .
v_gene: TRBV30
d_gene: .
j_gene: TRBJ1-6

CDR3nt: TGTGCCATCAGAGGTGGACAGAACACCGGGGAGCTGTTTTTT
CDR3aa: CAIRGGQNTGELFF
abundance: once
v_gene: TRBV10-3
d_gene: .
j_gene: TRBJ2-2

CDR3nt: TGTGCTAGTGGTACCCCCTTGCGGCCTGAAGCTTTCTTT
CDR3aa: CASGTPLRPEAFF
abundance: .
v_gene: TRBV12-5
d_gene: .
j_gene: TRBJ1-1

CDR3nt: TGTGCCAGCAGCCCAGGATTATTGCTATCCTACGAGCAGTACTTC
CDR3aa: CASSPGLLLSYEQYF
abundance: .
v_gene: TRBV11-2
d_gene: .
j_gene: TRBJ2-7

CDR3nt: TGTGCTAGCAGCTTAGACAGCGGTAGCACAGATACGCAGTATTTT
CDR3aa: CASSLDSGSTDTQYF
abundance: few
v_gene: TRBV7-7
d_gene: .
j_gene: TRBJ2-3

CDR3nt: TGCGCCAGCTGCTGGACAGGCTCGCATAATTCACCCCTCCACTTT
CDR3aa: CASCWTGSHNSPLHF
abundance: .
v_gene: TRBV5-1
d_gene: TRBD1
j_gene: TRBJ1-6

CDR3nt: TGTGCCAGTAGTGCAAGAAACGCTAAACACAGGGGTAAAGATGGCTACACCTTC
CDR3aa: CASSARNAKHRGKDGYTF
abundance: .
v_gene: TRBV19
d_gene: TRBD1
j_gene: TRBJ1-2

CDR3nt: TGTGCCAGCAGGCGAGCCTGGACAGGGGGTGGCGAGCAGTTCTTC
CDR3aa: CASRRAWTGGGEQFF
abundance: .
v_gene: TRBV5-6
d_gene: TRBD1
j_gene: TRBJ2-1

CDR3nt: TGTGCCAGCAGTTACGGAGGGGAACTCACTGGAGCTTTCTTT
CDR3aa: CASSYGGELTGAFF
abundance: once
v_gene: TRBV6-5
d_gene: .
j_gene: TRBJ1-1

CDR3nt: TGCGCCAGCAGCCTTTCTAGCGGGCTGTTGAAGACCCAGTACTTC
CDR3aa: CASSLSSGLLKTQYF
abundance: .
v_gene: TRBV4-3
d_gene: TRBD2
j_gene: TRBJ2-5

CDR3nt: TGCGCCAGCAGCTTGACTAGCGGGACCTACGAGCAGTACTTC
CDR3aa: CASSLTSGTYEQYF
abundance: .
v_gene: TRBV5-1
d_gene: TRBD2
j_gene: TRBJ2-7

CDR3nt: TGTGCCAGCAGCTTAGCGGGGGGGCGATACAATGAGCAGTTCTTC
CDR3aa: CASSLAGGRYNEQFF
abundance: .
v_gene: TRBV7-8
d_gene: .
j_gene: TRBJ2-1

CDR3nt: TGTGCCAGCAGTGAGTGGGAGGGGAACGAAAAACTGTTTTTT
CDR3aa: CASSEWEGNEKLFF
abundance: .
v_gene: TRBV2
d_gene: .
j_gene: TRBJ1-4

CDR3nt: TGTGCCAGCTCCCTAGCGGGGCTTAGCAATGAGCAGTTCTTC
CDR3aa: CASSLAGLSNEQFF
abundance: .
v_gene: TRBV18
d_gene: TRBD2
j_gene: TRBJ2-1

CDR3nt: TGTGCCAGTAGCCGGACAGGGGGTTCGGATACGCAGTATTTT
CDR3aa: CASSRTGGSDTQYF
abundance: .
v_gene: TRBV19
d_gene: TRBD1
j_gene: TRBJ2-3

CDR3nt: TGTGCCAGCAGTGTGGGGCTAGCGGCGGGGTATGAGCAGTTCTTC
CDR3aa: CASSVGLAAGYEQFF
abundance: .
v_gene: TRBV2
d_gene: TRBD2
j_gene: TRBJ2-1

CDR3nt: TGTGCCAGCAGCGTAGAGGGGGCAGGCACTGAAGCTTTCTTT
CDR3aa: CASSVEGAGTEAFF
abundance: .
v_gene: TRBV9
d_gene: TRBD1
j_gene: TRBJ1-1

CDR3nt: TGTGCCAGCAGTGAAGCGCTGCAGATGAGCAATCAGCCCCAGCATTTT
CDR3aa: CASSEALQMSNQPQHF
abundance: .
v_gene: TRBV2
d_gene: .
j_gene: TRBJ1-5

CDR3nt: TGTGCCAGCAGCTCCAGACAGGGGCCCTCCTACGAGCAGTACTTC
CDR3aa: CASSSRQGPSYEQYF
abundance: .
v_gene: TRBV11-2
d_gene: TRBD1
j_gene: TRBJ2-7

CDR3nt: TGCGCCAGCAGCTGGGGGGAAAGACAGTTCTTC
CDR3aa: CASSWGERQFF
abundance: .
v_gene: TRBV5-1
d_gene: .
j_gene: TRBJ2-1

CDR3nt: TGTGCCAGCAGCACAGGACTAGTGGCGAATGAGCAGTTCTTC
CDR3aa: CASSTGLVANEQFF
abundance: .
v_gene: TRBV9
d_gene: TRBD2
j_gene: TRBJ2-1

CDR3nt: TGTGCCAGCAGCCAAATGACTGTGAGCACATATAATTCACCCCTCCACTTT
CDR3aa: CASSQMTVSTYNSPLHF
abundance: .
v_gene: TRBV7-9
d_gene: .
j_gene: TRBJ1-6

CDR3nt: TGTGCCAGTAGTCCTTCTTTTTTGTCCACCATATATTTT
CDR3aa: CASSPSFLSTIYF
abundance: .
v_gene: TRBV19
d_gene: .
j_gene: TRBJ1-3

CDR3nt: TGTGCCAGCAGTCGACCGACAGGGCTGAACACTGAAGCTTTCTTT
CDR3aa: CASSRPTGLNTEAFF
abundance: .
v_gene: TRBV6-5
d_gene: TRBD1
j_gene: TRBJ1-1

CDR3nt: TGTGCCAGCAGTTACTCGGACGGGAGAGCTGGAAACACCATATATTTT
CDR3aa: CASSYSDGRAGNTIYF
abundance: .
v_gene: TRBV6-6
d_gene: .
j_gene: TRBJ1-3